The T cell receptor beta chain under discussion was sequenced for a study of human T cells and chemical hapten exposure. Study overall: Slight differences in pooled library volume were the main source of varying TCR yields across samples. Study findings and constraints: Sensitizing to DPC left TCRs with a frequency above 1 in 1000 unaltered.

As for this clonotype: What it recognizes is unknown.

Library preparation tagged each individual cDNA molecule with a unique molecular identifier. Per the authors' pipeline: Ranging from about 23,224 to 700,000, TCR counts per sample had a median value of around 91,000. TCRdb reprocessed the RACE reads via MiXCR and lists one record per CDR3 protein. TCRdb's processing, not the study's, gives the V and J calls here. Altogether tens of thousands of distinct CDR3 sequences are present, around 5% being singletons, with the ten largest covering 9.5% to 15%. The germline V gene encodes CDR1 SGHRS and CDR2 YFSETQ. Deletions cut 4 bases from V and 5 bases from J, with 13 bases between. This CDR3 spans 13 amino acids. Time point noted: healthy volunteer bleed at 6 weeks. The authors extracted total RNA from unfractionated whole blood.

Sequencing input: whole blood. The V gene is TRBV5-1, the J gene TRBJ2-7, with D possibly matching TRBD2 (6 bases). This TCR came from a human donor in good health. Some clones in this sample may be carry-over from other donors' samples. The CDR3 DNA sequence: TGCGCCAGCAGCGAACCCGGGAGTGACGAGCAGTACTTC. This translates into CASSEPGSDEQYF.